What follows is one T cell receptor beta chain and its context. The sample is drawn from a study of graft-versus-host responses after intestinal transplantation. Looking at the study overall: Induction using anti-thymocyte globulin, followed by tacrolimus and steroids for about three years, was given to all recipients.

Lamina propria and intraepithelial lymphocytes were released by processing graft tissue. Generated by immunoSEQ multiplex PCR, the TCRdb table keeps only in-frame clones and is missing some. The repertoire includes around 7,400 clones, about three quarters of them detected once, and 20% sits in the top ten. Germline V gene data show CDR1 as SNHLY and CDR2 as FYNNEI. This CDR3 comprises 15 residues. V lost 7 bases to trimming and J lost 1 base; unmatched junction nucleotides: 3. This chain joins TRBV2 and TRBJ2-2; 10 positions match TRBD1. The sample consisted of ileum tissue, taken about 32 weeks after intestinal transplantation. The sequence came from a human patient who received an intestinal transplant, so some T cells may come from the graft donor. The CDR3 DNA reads TGTGCCAGCATTTGGGACAGGGGGAACACCGGGGAGCTGTTTTTT. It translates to CASIWDRGNTGELFF. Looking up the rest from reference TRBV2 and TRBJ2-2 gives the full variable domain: EPEVTQTPSHQVTQMGQEVILRCVPISNHLYFYWYRQILGQKVEFLVSFYNNEISEKSEIFDDQFSVERPDGSNFTLKIRSTKLEDSAMYFCASIWDRGNTGELFFGEGSRLTVL.